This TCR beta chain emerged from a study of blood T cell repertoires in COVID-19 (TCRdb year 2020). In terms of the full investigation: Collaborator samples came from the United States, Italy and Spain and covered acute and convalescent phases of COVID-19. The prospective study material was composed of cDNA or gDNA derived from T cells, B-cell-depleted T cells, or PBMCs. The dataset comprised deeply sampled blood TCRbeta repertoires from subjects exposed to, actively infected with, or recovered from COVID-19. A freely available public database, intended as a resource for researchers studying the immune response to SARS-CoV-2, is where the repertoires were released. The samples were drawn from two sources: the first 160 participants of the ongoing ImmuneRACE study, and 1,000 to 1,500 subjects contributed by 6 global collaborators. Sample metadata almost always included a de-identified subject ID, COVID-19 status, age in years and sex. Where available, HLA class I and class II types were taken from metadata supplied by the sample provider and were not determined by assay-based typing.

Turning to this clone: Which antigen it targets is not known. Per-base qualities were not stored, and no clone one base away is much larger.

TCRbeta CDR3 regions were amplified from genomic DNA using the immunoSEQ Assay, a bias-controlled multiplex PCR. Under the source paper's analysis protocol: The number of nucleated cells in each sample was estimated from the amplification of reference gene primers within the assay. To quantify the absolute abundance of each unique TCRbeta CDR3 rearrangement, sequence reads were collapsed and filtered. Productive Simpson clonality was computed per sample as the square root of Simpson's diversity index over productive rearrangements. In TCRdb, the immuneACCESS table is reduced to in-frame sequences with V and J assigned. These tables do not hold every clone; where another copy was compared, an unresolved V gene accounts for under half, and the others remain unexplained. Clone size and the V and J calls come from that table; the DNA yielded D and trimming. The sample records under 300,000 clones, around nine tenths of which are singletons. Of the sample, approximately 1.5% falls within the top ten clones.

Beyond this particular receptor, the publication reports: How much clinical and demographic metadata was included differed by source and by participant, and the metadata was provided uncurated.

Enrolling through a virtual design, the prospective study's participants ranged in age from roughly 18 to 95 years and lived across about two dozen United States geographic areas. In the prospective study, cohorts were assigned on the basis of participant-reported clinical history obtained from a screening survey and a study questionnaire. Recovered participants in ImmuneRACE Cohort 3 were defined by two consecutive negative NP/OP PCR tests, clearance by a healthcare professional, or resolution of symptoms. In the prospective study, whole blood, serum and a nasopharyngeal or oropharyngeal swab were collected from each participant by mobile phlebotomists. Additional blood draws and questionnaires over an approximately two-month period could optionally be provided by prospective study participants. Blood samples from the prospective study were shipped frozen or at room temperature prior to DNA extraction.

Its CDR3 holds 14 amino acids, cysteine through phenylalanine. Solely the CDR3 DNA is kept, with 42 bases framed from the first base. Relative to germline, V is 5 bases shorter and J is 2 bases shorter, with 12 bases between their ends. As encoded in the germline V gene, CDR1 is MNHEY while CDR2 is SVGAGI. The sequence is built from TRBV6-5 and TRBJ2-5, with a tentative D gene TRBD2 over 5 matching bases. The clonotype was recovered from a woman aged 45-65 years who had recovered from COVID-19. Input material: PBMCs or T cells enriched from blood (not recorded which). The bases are TGTGCCAGCAGTACTACTAGTCGACAAGAGACCCAGTACTTC. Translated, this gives CASSTTSRQETQYF.